Presented here are 4 T cell receptor beta chains from one specimen sequenced in a study of T cell responses to AZD1222 COVID-19 vaccine. The repertoire was sequenced with immunoSEQ multiplex PCR; TCRdb's copy has only in-frame clones and lacks some. Of around 140,000 clones in the sample, 85% to 95% were seen once. Source: peripheral blood, taken on day 0 of AZD1222 vaccination. The receptors originated from an adult in good health.

The chain carries TRBV11-1 and TRBJ1-1; tentative D call: TRBD1 (6 bases). The V end lost 5 bases, the J end lost 10 bases, and 26 bases lay between the germline ends. CDR1 is SGHAT and CDR2 is FQDESV in the germline V gene (reference sequence). The CDR3 is 16 amino acids. CDR3 sequence reads: CASSRSGQPHKIGAFF. The CDR3 DNA reads TGTGCCAGCAGCCGTTCCGGACAGCCCCATAAGATAGGAGCTTTCTTT. Supplemented by reference TRBV11-1 and TRBJ1-1, the full variable domain reads EAEVAQSPRYKITEKSQAVAFWCDPISGHATLYWYRQILGQGPELLVQFQDESVVDDSQLPKDRFSAERLKGVDSTLKIQPAELGDSAMYLCASSRSGQPHKIGAFFGQGTRLTVV.

The chain couples TRBV5-1 to TRBJ2-7, with D possibly matching TRBD2 (6 bases). CDR1 and CDR2 (germline): SGHRS, YFSETQ. V lost 4 bases, J lost 1 base, and 12 bases lay in between. This CDR3 is 14 amino acids long. The CDR3 spells CASSDSGSSYEQYF. CDR3 sequence (DNA): TGCGCCAGCAGCGATAGCGGTTCTTCCTACGAGCAGTACTTC.

The chain recombines TRBV5-6 with TRBJ1-5; possible D gene TRBD1, 6 bases. Germline CDR1 and CDR2: SGHDT and YYEEEE. The length of the CDR3 is 15 residues. With 2 bases removed from V and 6 bases from J, the gap between germline ends came to 15 bases. DNA for the CDR3: TGTGCCAGCAGCTTCTACGGGGGGCTTAGTCAGCCCCAGCATTTT. Encoded protein: CASSFYGGLSQPQHF. The complete variable domain, with remaining parts taken from reference TRBV5-6 and TRBJ1-5, reads DAGVTQSPTHLIKTRGQQVTLRCSPKSGHDTVSWYQQALGQGPQFIFQYYEEEERQRGNFPDRFSGHQFPNYSSELNVNALLLGDSALYLCASSFYGGLSQPQHFGDGTRLSIL.

This clone was counted a single time. Here the CDR3 DNA reads TGCAGCGTCACGGGACAGGGCTTCGGCTACACCTTC. Its protein is CSVTGQGFGYTF. This chain uses TRBV29-1 with TRBJ1-2, with TRBD1 matching over 9 bases. V lost 6 bases, J lost 8 bases, and 7 bases stayed unmatched. Germline V gene lookup returns CDR1 SQVTM and CDR2 ANQGSEA. The CDR3 extends over 12 amino acids.